The 18 T cell receptor beta chains presented below share a single source sample, sequenced in a study of shared clonotypes between healthy human individuals. Produced via immunoSEQ multiplex PCR; TCRdb's table is partial and in-frame only. This sample has hundreds of thousands of clones, with 55% to 75% found just once. Sequencing was performed on memory CD4+ T cells sorted from blood. Noted subset: CD45RA-negative fraction. The source is a woman younger than 45 in good health.

V usage is TRBV12-5 and J usage is TRBJ1-1; 8 positions match TRBD1. V dropped 0 bases and J dropped 6; count of bases not matched to a gene: 9. CDR3 length: 16 amino acids. The germline V gene has CDR1 LGHNT and CDR2 FRNRAP. The DNA for the CDR3 is TGTGCTAGTGGTTTGGTACTCGGTCAGGGGGCCGCTGAAGCTTTCTTT. Protein product: CASGLVLGQGAAEAFF. Based on the CDR3 plus reference TRBV12-5 and TRBJ1-1, the full variable domain is DARVTQTPRHKVTEMGQEVTMRCQPILGHNTVFWYRQTMMQGLELLAYFRNRAPLDDSGMPKDRFSAEMPDATLATLKIQPSEPRDSAVYFCASGLVLGQGAAEAFFGQGTRLTVV.

The chain links TRBV6-6 to TRBJ2-5, with TRBD2 identical over 10 bases. J lost 0 bases, V lost 2 bases, and 0 bases had no gene match. The germline gives CDR1 MNHNY, CDR2 SVGAGI (reference sequence). The CDR3 has 15 residues. CDR3 in DNA: TGTGCCAGCAGTTACGGGACTAGCGACCAAGAGACCCAGTACTTC. Translated, it gives CASSYGTSDQETQYF.

The genes are TRBV6-5 and TRBJ2-1; the match to TRBD1 covers 9 bases. The trim removed 5 bases at V and 9 bases at J, leaving 8 bases unmatched. Germline CDR1 MNHEY, CDR2 SVGAGI. The CDR3 loop spans 14 amino acids. CDR3 nucleotides: TGTGCCAGCAGTAATAACAGGGGGCTGGGTGAGCAGTTCTTC. This encodes CASSNNRGLGEQFF.

V is TRBV30 and J is TRBJ2-1, with 8 positions matching TRBD2. The CDR3 is 15 residues long. Germline-derived CDR1 and CDR2 are GTSNPN and SVGIG (reference sequence). J lost 8 bases, V lost 3 bases, and 12 bases had no gene match. CDR3 residues: CAWSPSGTRGYEQFF. Written as DNA, the CDR3 is TGTGCCTGGAGCCCGTCCGGGACTAGGGGTTATGAGCAGTTCTTC. The full variable domain, its missing parts supplied by reference TRBV30 and TRBJ2-1, is SQTIHQWPATLVQPVGSPLSLECTVEGTSNPNLYWYRQAAGRGLQLLFYSVGIGQISSEVPQNLSASRPQDRQFILSSKKLLLSDSGFYLCAWSPSGTRGYEQFFGPGTRLTVL.

V is TRBV29-1 and J is TRBJ2-5; no firm D call. The J call is uncertain, as TRBJ2-7 better fits the DNA end. The CDR3 has 12 residues. Looked up from germline, CDR1 is SQVTM and CDR2 is ANQGSEA. DNA for the CDR3: TGCAGCGTTTGTGAGAGCTCCTACGAGCAGTACTTC. Translated: CSVCESSYEQYF.

This chain uses TRBV18 with TRBJ2-3; D is unclear. The CDR3 is 16 amino acids. Germline CDR1 KGHSH, CDR2 LQKENI. V dropped 0 bases and J dropped 2 bases, with 12 bases sitting between them. The CDR3 bases are TGTGCCAGCTCACCACCGTCGGGTGGGTCCACAGATACGCAGTATTTT. Translation gives CASSPPSGGSTDTQYF.

The sample holds one count of this clone. This chain joins TRBV27 and TRBJ2-3; D perhaps matches TRBD1 (6 bases). The germline V and J ends were trimmed by 6 bases and 0 bases, with 10 bases remaining between them. The CDR3 is 14 amino acids. Germline V gene lookup returns CDR1 MNHEY and CDR2 SMNVEV (reference sequence). In nucleotides, the CDR3 is TGTGCCAGCAGGGACAGCAAAAGCACAGATACGCAGTATTTT. This sequence encodes CASRDSKSTDTQYF.

This clone was found a few times. The rearrangement links TRBV11-2 to TRBJ2-1; 9 nucleotides line up with TRBD2. Germline CDR1 SGHAT, CDR2 FQNNGV. Trimming took 3 bases from V and 0 from J; bases not matched to a gene: 3. The CDR3 has 16 residues. The CDR3 sequence is CASSFFSGSSYNEQFF. CDR3 in DNA: TGTGCCAGCAGCTTCTTTAGCGGGAGCTCCTACAATGAGCAGTTCTTC.

This clone was seen more than once but under ten times. The gene calls are TRBV10-3 and TRBJ2-1; D is ambiguous. CDR1 and CDR2 (germline): ENHRY, SYGVKD. The CDR3 has 11 amino acids. Trimming left V 4 bases short and J 5 bases short, with 3 bases between. CDR3 region: CAISVNNEQFF. In DNA form, the CDR3 reads TGTGCCATCAGTGTGAACAATGAGCAGTTCTTC.

This rearrangement joins TRBV18 to TRBJ2-5, with D hard to call. Germline values: CDR1 KGHSH, CDR2 LQKENI. Trimming left V 0 bases short and J 4 bases short, with 12 bases between. The CDR3 length is 15 residues. The CDR3 here is CASSPPALFGETQYF. The CDR3 coding sequence is TGTGCCAGCTCACCACCGGCTTTATTTGGAGAGACCCAGTACTTC.

This clone was recorded once. The gene calls are TRBV5-1 and TRBJ2-1, with 7 bases aligning to TRBD2. The CDR3 spans 14 residues. Germline-derived CDR1 and CDR2 are SGHRS and YFSETQ. The V segment lost 4 bases and the J segment 7 bases; nucleotides outside the gene matches: 8. The DNA of the CDR3 is TGCGCCAGCAGCACTGGACTAGAGGCGAATGAGCAGTTCTTC. This encodes CASSTGLEANEQFF.

The chain combines TRBV2 with TRBJ2-7, with D unclear. Between the trimmed V and J ends, which lost 7 bases and 4 bases, there was a span of 8 bases. Germline loops: CDR1 SNHLY, CDR2 FYNNEI. The CDR3 length is 11 residues. This chain's CDR3 is CASTIQYEQYF. DNA for the CDR3: TGTGCCAGCACCATTCAGTACGAGCAGTACTTC.

The chain has TRBV10-1 and TRBJ2-5; no clear D gene. The germline CDR1 and CDR2 sequences are WNHNN and SYGVQD (reference sequence). Trimming removed 2 bases from V and 1 base from J, with 5 bases in between. CDR3 size: 13 residues. The CDR3 sequence: CASSENTQETQYF. The CDR3, as DNA: TGCGCCAGCAGTGAGAACACCCAAGAGACCCAGTACTTC.

The genes are TRBV27 and TRBJ2-1; D tentatively fits TRBD1 or TRBD2 (5 bases each). Germline loops: CDR1 MNHEY, CDR2 SMNVEV (reference sequence). The CDR3 consists of 15 residues. Trimming cost V 6 bases and J 6 bases, with 18 bases left between them. The CDR3 DNA reads as TGTGCCAGCAGCCCAAACCGGGACCGCCTCAATGAGCAGTTCTTC. It translates to CASSPNRDRLNEQFF.

The gene calls are TRBV7-9 and TRBJ1-1; 7 bases agree with TRBD1. This CDR3 spans 12 amino acids. The trim removed 1 base at V and 11 bases at J, leaving 4 bases unmatched. Germline V gene lookup returns CDR1 SEHNR and CDR2 FQNEAQ (reference sequence). CDR3 sequence (DNA): TGTGCCAGCAGCTTAGGACAGGGTCCGGCTTTCTTT. It translates to CASSLGQGPAFF. The full variable domain, with the rest looked up from reference TRBV7-9 and TRBJ1-1, is DTGVSQNPRHKITKRGQNVTFRCDPISEHNRLYWYRQTLGQGPEFLTYFQNEAQLEKSRLLSDRFSAERPKGSFSTLEIQRTEQGDSAMYLCASSLGQGPAFFGQGTRLTVV.

The rearrangement uses TRBV28 and TRBJ2-2, with 10 bases aligning to TRBD1. Germline V lookup: CDR1 MDHEN, CDR2 SYDVKM. The CDR3 has 15 amino acids. With 3 bases clipped from V and 4 bases from J, the junction kept 2 bases outside the gene matches. CDR3 nucleotides: TGTGCCAGCAGTTTGCGGACAGGGGGCACCGGGGAGCTGTTTTTT. This translates into CASSLRTGGTGELFF.

The rearrangement links TRBV5-1 to TRBJ1-2; D might be TRBD1 (6 bases). The CDR3 has 14 amino acids. In germline, CDR1 is SGHRS, CDR2 YFSETQ. V was clipped by 0 bases and J by 4 bases, with 10 bases between them. The CDR3 spells CASSLARTVYGYTF. CDR3 DNA sequence: TGCGCCAGCAGCTTGGCCCGGACAGTCTATGGCTACACCTTC.

This clone was recorded a few times. The chain combines TRBV2 with TRBJ1-3, with D unclear. The CDR3 contains 12 residues. The V end was cut by 4 bases, the J end by 4 bases, with 5 bases between. Germline lookup yields CDR1 SNHLY and CDR2 FYNNEI. CDR3 region: CASSATGNTIYF. In nucleotides, the CDR3 is TGTGCCAGCAGTGCCACAGGAAACACCATATATTTT.